This T cell receptor (beta chain) was identified in a study of beta chain features in type 1 diabetes. This clone was seen only a few times. Investigators reverse transcribed all isolated RNA, so they sequenced expressed TCRB transcripts. Data came from immunoSEQ multiplex PCR; TCRdb stores just in-frame clones and leaves some out. The repertoire consists of roughly 230,000 clones, with around 9.6% occurring once and the leading ten covering around 0.031%. The CDR3 is made up of 24 amino acids. The ends lost 0 bases at V and 4 bases at J; junction bases unmatched: 29. Germline V gives CDR1 SGHRS, CDR2 YFSETQ.

The sequence derives from a woman between 18 and 29 years old in good health. Sequencing was done on a sample of naive CD4+ T cells from blood. The chain joins TRBV5-1 to TRBJ2-3; 10 bases align to TRBD2. The CDR3 sequence is CASSLGLRGEMLAGVTKMADTQYF. In DNA, the CDR3 is TGCGCCAGCAGCTTGGGGCTGAGGGGCGAAATGCTAGCGGGAGTCACGAAAATGGCAGATACGCAGTATTTT.